This T cell receptor beta chain was documented in a study of vaccination and CD4 T cells after COVID-19. Study observations and caveats: Reactive clone data from convalescent patients indicated a median of about 88% appearing only post-vaccination.

A note on this clonotype: Its antigen remains unknown.

Trimming removed 5 bases at V and 7 bases at J, with 21 bases between. CDR3 size: 16 residues. Germline CDR1 and CDR2: DFQATT and SNEGSKA (reference sequence). Treatment specified: roughly 11-day PBMC culture with coronavirus spike peptide pools or control peptides (ViraFEST assay). Each well held two million PBMCs in IL-2 (about 10 IU/ml) medium with approximately 9.9 ug/ml peptide pools. Researchers used the Oncomine TCR Beta short-read assay to sequence DNA from cultured CD4+ T cells. TCRdb passed the PCR reads through MiXCR, listing each CDR3 protein once. This sample has about 25,000 distinct CDR3 sequences, with around 66% found just once.

The chain employs TRBV20-1 and TRBJ1-6; weak D call: TRBD1 (5 bases). The source was CD4+ T cells from blood, cultured in vitro, collected after SARS-CoV-2 vaccination. This clonotype was sampled from a human donor who received a COVID-19 vaccine. In DNA form, the CDR3 reads TGCAGTGCTCGTGCCCGGGACCGCCTTTCAAATTCACCCCTCCACTTT. This translates into CSARARDRLSNSPLHF.